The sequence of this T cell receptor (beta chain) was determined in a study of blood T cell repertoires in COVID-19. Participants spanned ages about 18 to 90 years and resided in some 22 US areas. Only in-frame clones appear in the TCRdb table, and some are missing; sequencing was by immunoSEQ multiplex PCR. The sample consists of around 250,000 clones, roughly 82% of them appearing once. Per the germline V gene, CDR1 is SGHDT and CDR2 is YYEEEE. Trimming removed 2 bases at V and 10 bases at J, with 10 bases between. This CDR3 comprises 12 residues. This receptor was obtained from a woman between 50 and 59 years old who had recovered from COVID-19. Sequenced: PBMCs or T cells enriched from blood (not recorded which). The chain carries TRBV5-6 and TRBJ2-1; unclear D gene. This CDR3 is CASSLEAVEQFF. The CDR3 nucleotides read TGTGCCAGCAGCTTAGAGGCCGTAGAGCAGTTCTTC.